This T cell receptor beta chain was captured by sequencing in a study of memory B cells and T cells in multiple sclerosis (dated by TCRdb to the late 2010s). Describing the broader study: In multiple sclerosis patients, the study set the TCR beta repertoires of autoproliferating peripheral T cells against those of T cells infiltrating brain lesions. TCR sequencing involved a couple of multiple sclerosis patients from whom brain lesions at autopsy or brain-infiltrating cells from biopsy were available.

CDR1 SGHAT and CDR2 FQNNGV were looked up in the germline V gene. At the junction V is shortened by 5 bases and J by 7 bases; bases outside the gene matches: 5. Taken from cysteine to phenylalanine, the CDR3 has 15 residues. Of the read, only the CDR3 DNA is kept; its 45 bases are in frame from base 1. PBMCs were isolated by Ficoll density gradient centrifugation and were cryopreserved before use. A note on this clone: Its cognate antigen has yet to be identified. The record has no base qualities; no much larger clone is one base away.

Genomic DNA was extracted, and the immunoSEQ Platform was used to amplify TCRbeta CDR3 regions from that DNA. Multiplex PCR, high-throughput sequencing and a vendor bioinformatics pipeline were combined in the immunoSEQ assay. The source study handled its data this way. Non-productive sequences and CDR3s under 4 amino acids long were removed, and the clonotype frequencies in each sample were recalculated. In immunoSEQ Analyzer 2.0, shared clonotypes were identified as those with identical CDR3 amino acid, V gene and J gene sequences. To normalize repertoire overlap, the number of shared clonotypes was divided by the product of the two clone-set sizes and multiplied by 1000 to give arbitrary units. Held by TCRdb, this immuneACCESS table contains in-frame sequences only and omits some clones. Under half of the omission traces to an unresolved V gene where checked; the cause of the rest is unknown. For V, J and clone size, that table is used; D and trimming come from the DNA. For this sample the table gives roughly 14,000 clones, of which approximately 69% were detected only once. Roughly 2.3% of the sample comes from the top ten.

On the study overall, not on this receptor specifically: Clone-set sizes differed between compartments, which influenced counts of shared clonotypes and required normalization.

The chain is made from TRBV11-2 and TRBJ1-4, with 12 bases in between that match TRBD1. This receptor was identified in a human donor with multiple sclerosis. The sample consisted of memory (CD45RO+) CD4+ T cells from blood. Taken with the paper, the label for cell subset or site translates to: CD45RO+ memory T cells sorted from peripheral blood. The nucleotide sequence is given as TGTGCCAGCAGCCTCGGGACAGGGGGCATTGAAAAACTGTTTTTT. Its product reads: CASSLGTGGIEKLFF.